This TCR beta chain was recovered during a study of T cells in Graves' hyperthyroidism and ophthalmopathy (dated by TCRdb to about 2019). As for the study more broadly: Peripheral blood was sampled at the time of initial diagnosis, prior to any treatment. In about 6 Graves' hyperthyroidism patients, the study also compared T-cell repertoires from thyroid tissue with T-cell repertoires from blood. Prospective prediction of ophthalmopathy was tested in an independent validation cohort of 18 to 20 hyperthyroidism patients and some 17 patients who later progressed to ophthalmopathy. The paper reports TCR Vbeta CDR3 sequencing of over 120 peripheral blood samples: 40 to 45 ophthalmopathy, about 75 hyperthyroidism and around 17 progressor patients. The 90 to 100 discovery patients were randomly divided into training and test sets at a 7:3 ratio. After blood sampling, hyperthyroidism patients were treated with methimazole at a starting dose of 30 mg daily, and ophthalmopathy patients were treated with high-dose intravenous methylprednisolone. To identify distinguishing TCR V-J signatures, a discovery cohort of 95 to 100 patients was used, comprising 40 to 45 with Graves' ophthalmopathy and approximately 58 with stable Graves' hyperthyroidism.

Moderately to severely active disease, a Clinical Activity Score of at least 3, a NOSPECS grade of at least 4, and a duration under 3 months were present in ophthalmopathy patients. Any patient with an uncontrolled infection, another autoimmune disease, pregnancy or lactation was excluded. Clinical symptoms, serum thyroxine and TRAb, thyroid ultrasound, and orbital computed tomography formed the basis for the diagnoses. Ficoll-Paque density gradient centrifugation was used to isolate PBMCs from approximately 10 ml of fresh peripheral blood. Total RNA was extracted using Trizol reagent, and RNA quality was assessed on an Agilent 2100 Bioanalyzer. What the work shows at the level of the full study, not this receptor alone: Most expanded thyroid clonotypes (frequency above 0.001) were also detected in blood, suggesting blood repertoires may reflect thyroid immune responses. In validation, progression to ophthalmopathy was predicted by the model with roughly 69% sensitivity and just over 72% specificity, a median of around 6.5 months before onset. Ophthalmopathy was separated from stable hyperthyroidism by a 13 V-J signature model, with over 85% sensitivity and approximately 81% specificity obtained in cross-validation and 80%/75% obtained in testing. Sample size was not statistically predetermined, and blinding of investigators to group allocation was not performed.

The junction shows trimming of 6 bases on V and 6 bases on J, plus 13 bases between the germline ends. The CDR3 has 12 amino acids, counting the end cysteine and phenylalanine. CDR3 DNA only is kept here, 36 bases in frame from base 1. CDR1 and CDR2 are drawn from the germline V gene (reference sequence): DFQATT, SNEGSKA. The TCR beta CDR3 regions were amplified from RNA transcripts. For the first round of RT-PCR on the TCR CDR3, the HTBI primer set was used together with the Qiagen OneStep RT-PCR kit. Libraries were constructed in a second round of multiplex PCR, after which size selection and purification were performed. Sequencing of the libraries was done on an Illumina HiSeq2000 using paired-end 100 bp reads. On the study's bioinformatics: SOAPnuke was used to process the raw data, removing reads that contained adapters or uncalled bases, had a mean Phred below 15, or lacked an exact match to the constant primer or identifier. High-quality paired reads were merged using COPE v1.2.5, and each unique nucleotide sequence was defined as a clonotype. MiTCR v1.1 was used to align clonotypes to the IMGT TRBV, TRBD and TRBJ reference segments. Analysis was restricted to V-J combinations with a frequency above 0.0001, which covered about 99% of repertoires. The TCS score was defined as F50 (clonal expansion) divided by E x V (chaos), with BLOSUM62-based TCRdist calculated between CDR3 peptides within each V-J. Welch's t-statistics and random forest reduced 450 to 600 V-J features to some 14, which were used in a naive Bayes classifier (R e1071). The public reads were quality trimmed at Q25 with fastp and then assembled into clones with MiXCR by TCRdb, keeping productive beta chains. Each CDR3 protein gets just one entry, which takes the most common genes and DNA from the rows behind it. The V and J calls come from TCRdb's annotation, not from the publication. This sample has some 570,000 distinct CDR3 sequences in its table, and 11% to 15% of those were observed once. Roughly 7.1% of the sample is held by the ten biggest clonotypes.

Only a few counts were recorded for this clonotype. Its specific antigen is unknown. The input lacks base qualities; no much larger clone sits a single base away. Sequencing was carried out using blood. The TCR sequence derives from a woman between 18 and 29 years old with Graves' ophthalmopathy. Recombination linked TRBV20-1 to TRBJ2-3, with the D gene too uncertain to name. The CDR3 protein sequence reads: CSARIGWDTQYF. The nucleotide sequence reads as follows: TGCAGTGCCCGTATAGGGTGGGATACGCAGTATTTT.